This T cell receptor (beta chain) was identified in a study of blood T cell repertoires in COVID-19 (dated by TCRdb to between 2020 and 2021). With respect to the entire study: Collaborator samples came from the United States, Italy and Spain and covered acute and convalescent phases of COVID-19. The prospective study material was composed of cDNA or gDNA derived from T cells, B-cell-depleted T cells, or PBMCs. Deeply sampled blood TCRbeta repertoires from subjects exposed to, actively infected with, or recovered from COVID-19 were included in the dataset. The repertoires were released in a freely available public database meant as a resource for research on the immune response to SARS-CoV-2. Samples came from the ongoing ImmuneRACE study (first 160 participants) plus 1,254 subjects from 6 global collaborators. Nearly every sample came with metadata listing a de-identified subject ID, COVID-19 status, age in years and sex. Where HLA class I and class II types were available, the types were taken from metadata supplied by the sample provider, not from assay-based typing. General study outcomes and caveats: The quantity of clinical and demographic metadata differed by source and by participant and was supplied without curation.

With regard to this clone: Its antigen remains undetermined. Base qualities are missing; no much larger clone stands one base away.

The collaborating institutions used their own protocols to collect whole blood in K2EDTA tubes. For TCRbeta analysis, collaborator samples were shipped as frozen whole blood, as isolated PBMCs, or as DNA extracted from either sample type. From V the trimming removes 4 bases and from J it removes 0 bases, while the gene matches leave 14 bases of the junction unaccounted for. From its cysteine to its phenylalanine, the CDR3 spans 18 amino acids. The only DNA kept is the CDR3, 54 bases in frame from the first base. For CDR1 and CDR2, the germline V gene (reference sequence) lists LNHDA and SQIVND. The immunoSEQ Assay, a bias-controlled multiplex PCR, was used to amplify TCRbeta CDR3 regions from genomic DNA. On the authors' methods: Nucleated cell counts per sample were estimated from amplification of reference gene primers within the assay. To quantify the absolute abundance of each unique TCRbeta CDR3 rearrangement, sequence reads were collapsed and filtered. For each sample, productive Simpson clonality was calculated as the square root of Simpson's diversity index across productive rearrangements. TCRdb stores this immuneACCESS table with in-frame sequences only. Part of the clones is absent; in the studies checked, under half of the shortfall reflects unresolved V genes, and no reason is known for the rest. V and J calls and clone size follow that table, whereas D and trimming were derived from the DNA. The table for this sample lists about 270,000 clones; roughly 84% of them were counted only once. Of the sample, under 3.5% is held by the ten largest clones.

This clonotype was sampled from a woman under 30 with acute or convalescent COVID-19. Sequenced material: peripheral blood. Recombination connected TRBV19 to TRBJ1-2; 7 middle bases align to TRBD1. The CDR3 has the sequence CASSKLLSGTDANYGYTF. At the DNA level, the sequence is TGTGCCAGTAGTAAACTACTTTCCGGGACAGACGCTAACTATGGCTACACCTTC. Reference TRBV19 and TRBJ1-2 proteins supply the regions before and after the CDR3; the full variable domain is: DGGITQSPKYLFRKEGQNVTLSCEQNLNHDAMYWYRQDPGQGLRLIYYSQIVNDFQKGDIAEGYSVSREKKESFPLTVTSAQKNPTAFYLCASSKLLSGTDANYGYTFGSGTRLTVV.